This TCR beta chain was found in a study of blood T cell repertoires in COVID-19. About the study: T cells, B-cell-depleted T cells, or PBMCs provided the cDNA or gDNA that served as material.

The CDR3 totals 15 residues. CDR1 and CDR2 from the germline V gene are SGHTA and FQGNSA. V shed 5 bases and J 4 bases; nucleotides not matched to a gene: 8. As handled by the study authors: The assay estimated nucleated cells by amplifying reference gene primers. Assay used: immunoSEQ multiplex PCR; TCRdb lists only in-frame clones, some missing. The DNA gave D and trimming, while V, J and clone size come from that table. The sample yields 470,000 or so clones, about 89% seen once. This TCR was recovered from a young woman with acute or convalescent COVID-19. The sample taken for sequencing was peripheral blood. This chain links TRBV7-2 with TRBJ2-5, with 9 bases aligning to TRBD2. The CDR3 coding sequence is TGTGCCAGCAGCCCGCGTGTAGCGGGGGCAGAGACCCAGTACTTC. It yields the protein CASSPRVAGAETQYF. The variable domain in full, with the rest retrieved from reference TRBV7-2 and TRBJ2-5, is GAGVSQSPSNKVTEKGKDVELRCDPISGHTALYWYRQSLGQGLEFLIYFQGNSAPDKSGLPSDRFSAERTGGSVSTLTIQRTQQEDSAVYLCASSPRVAGAETQYFGPGTRLLVL.